The subject of this entry is one TCR beta chain. Its specificity is not known. The source of the sample is a study of T cell responses to AZD1222 COVID-19 vaccine. The table came from immunoSEQ multiplex PCR; TCRdb's copy has only in-frame clones and leaves some out. This sample yields 200,000 or so clones, of which about 87% are seen a single time; under 3.5% belongs to the top ten. Study-level results: With two AZD1222 doses given, Spike-specific TCR breadth and depth both rose. The donors showed a predominance of white British ancestry and of females, with possible underestimation of clonal diversity. Recipients of AZD1222 seropositive at baseline numbered only 6 or 7.

Trimming pared 4 bases from V and 0 bases from J, leaving 11 bases between. Germline V gene data show CDR1 as SGHRS and CDR2 as YFSETQ. CDR3 size: 14 residues. Sample: peripheral blood, taken on day 0 of MenACWY control vaccination. This TCR was sampled from an adult in good health. V usage is TRBV5-1 and J usage is TRBJ2-7; no firm D call. The CDR3 sequence is CASSIPTDSYEQYF. The CDR3 DNA follows: TGCGCCAGCAGCATTCCTACCGACTCCTACGAGCAGTACTTC.